Following are 3 T cell receptor beta chains from one sample sequenced in a study of cytotoxic CD8 clonotypes in ibrutinib-treated CLL. The protocol was immunoSEQ multiplex PCR, while the TCRdb copy is restricted to in-frame clones and leaves out a portion. The sample contains roughly 51,000 clones, roughly 53% of which appear only once. The sample was PBMCs, taken after 12 months of ibrutinib treatment. The source of these receptors is a human donor with chronic lymphocytic leukemia.

This clone was found once. The rearrangement links TRBV30 to TRBJ2-2; 9 bases are shared with TRBD1. Germline CDR1 is GTSNPN and CDR2 is SVGIG (reference sequence). Losses at the gene ends were 3 bases for V and 6 bases for J; bases not matched to a gene: 8. The CDR3 has 15 amino acids. The CDR3 DNA sequence: TGTGCCTGGAGCCCTAGACAGGGGGTATCCGGGGAGCTGTTTTTT. Translating gives CAWSPRQGVSGELFF.

This clone has more than one count but fewer than ten. V and J are TRBV4-2 and TRBJ1-4, with 7 bases matching TRBD1. V trimming: 5 bases; J trimming: 6 bases; junction bases outside the gene matches: 9. This CDR3 is 15 amino acids long. Per the germline V gene, CDR1 is LGHNA and CDR2 is YNFKEQ. The CDR3 nucleotides read TGTGCCAGCAGCTCAAACAGGGGTTTGGATGAAAAACTGTTTTTT. It yields the protein CASSSNRGLDEKLFF.

This chain connects TRBV6-5 to TRBJ2-1, with 8 bases that match TRBD2. V gave up 0 bases and J gave up 8 bases; unmatched junction bases: 6. Germline lookup yields CDR1 MNHEY and CDR2 SVGAGI. This CDR3 is 15 amino acids long. Here the CDR3 DNA reads TGTGCCAGCAGTTACTCCGGGGGGGCTAGGGATGAGCAGTTCTTC. It is translated as CASSYSGGARDEQFF.